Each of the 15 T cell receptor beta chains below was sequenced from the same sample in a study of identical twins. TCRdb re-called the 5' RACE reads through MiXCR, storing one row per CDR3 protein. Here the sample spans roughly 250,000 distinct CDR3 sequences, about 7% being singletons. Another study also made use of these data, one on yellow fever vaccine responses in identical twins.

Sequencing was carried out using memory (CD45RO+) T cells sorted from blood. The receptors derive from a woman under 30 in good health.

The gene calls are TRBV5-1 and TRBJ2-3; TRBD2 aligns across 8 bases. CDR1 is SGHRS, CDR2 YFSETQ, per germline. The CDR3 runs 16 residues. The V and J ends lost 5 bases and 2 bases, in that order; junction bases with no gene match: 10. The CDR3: CASRTGLGDNTDTQYF. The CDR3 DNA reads TGCGCCAGCAGAACGGGACTAGGGGATAACACAGATACGCAGTATTTT.

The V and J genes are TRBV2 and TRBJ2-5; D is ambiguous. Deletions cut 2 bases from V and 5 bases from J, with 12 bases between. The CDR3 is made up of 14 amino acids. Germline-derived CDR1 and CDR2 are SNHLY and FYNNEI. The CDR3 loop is CASSEWVVGETQYF. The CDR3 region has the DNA TGTGCCAGCAGTGAATGGGTAGTCGGGGAGACCCAGTACTTC.

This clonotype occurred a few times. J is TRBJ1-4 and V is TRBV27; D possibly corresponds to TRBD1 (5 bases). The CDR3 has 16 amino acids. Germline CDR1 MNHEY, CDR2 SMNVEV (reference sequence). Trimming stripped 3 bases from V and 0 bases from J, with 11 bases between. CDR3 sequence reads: CASSLGQPTTNEKLFF. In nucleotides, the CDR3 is TGTGCCAGCAGTTTGGGGCAACCTACAACTAATGAAAAACTGTTTTTT. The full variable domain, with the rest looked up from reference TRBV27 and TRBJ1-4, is EAQVTQNPRYLITVTGKKLTVTCSQNMNHEYMSWYRQDPGLGLRQIYYSMNVEVTDKGDVPEGYKVSRKEKRNFPLILESPSPNQTSLYFCASSLGQPTTNEKLFFGSGTQLSVL.

CDR3 amino acids: CASSRDMLDTEAFF. The CDR3 DNA sequence: TGTGCCAGTAGTAGAGACATGCTGGACACTGAAGCTTTCTTT. The chain has TRBV19 and TRBJ1-1; unclear D gene. Germline CDR1 and CDR2: LNHDA and SQIVND (reference sequence). CDR3 size: 14 residues. Trimming shortened V by 4 bases and J by 3 bases, and 12 bases separated the two germline ends.

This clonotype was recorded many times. CDR3 amino acids: CSARDRNSGANVLTF. The DNA of the CDR3 is TGCAGTGCTAGAGATCGCAACTCTGGGGCCAACGTCCTGACTTTC. The genes are TRBV20-1 and TRBJ2-6; D not certain. Germline CDR1 DFQATT, CDR2 SNEGSKA (reference sequence). The V end lost 0 bases, the J end lost 0 bases, and 6 bases lay between the germline ends. CDR3 length equals 15 residues.

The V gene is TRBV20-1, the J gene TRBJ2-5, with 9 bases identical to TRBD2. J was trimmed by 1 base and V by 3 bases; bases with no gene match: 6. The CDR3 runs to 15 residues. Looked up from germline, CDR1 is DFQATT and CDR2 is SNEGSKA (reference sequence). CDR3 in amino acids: CSASIAGDPQETQYF. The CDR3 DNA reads TGCAGTGCTAGCATAGCGGGGGACCCCCAAGAGACCCAGTACTTC.

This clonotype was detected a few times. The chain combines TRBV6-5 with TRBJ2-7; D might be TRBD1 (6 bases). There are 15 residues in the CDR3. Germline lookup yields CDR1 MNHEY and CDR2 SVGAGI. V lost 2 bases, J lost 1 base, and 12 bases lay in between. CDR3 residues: CASSYGLDSSYEQYF. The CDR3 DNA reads TGTGCCAGCAGTTACGGCCTGGACAGTTCCTACGAGCAGTACTTC.

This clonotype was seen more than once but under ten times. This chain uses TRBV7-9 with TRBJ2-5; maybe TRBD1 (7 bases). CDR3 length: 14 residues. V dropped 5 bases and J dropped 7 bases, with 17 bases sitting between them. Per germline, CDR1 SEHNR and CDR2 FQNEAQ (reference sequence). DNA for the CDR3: TGTGCCAGCAGCCCGCGGGACAGTCGCGTGACCCAGTACTTC. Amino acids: CASSPRDSRVTQYF.

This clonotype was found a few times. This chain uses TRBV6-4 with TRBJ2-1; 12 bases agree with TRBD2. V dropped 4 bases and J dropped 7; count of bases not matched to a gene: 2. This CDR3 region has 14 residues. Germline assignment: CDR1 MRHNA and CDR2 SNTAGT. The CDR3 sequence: CASSASGGANEQFF. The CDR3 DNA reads TGTGCCAGCAGTGCTAGCGGGGGGGCAAATGAGCAGTTCTTC.

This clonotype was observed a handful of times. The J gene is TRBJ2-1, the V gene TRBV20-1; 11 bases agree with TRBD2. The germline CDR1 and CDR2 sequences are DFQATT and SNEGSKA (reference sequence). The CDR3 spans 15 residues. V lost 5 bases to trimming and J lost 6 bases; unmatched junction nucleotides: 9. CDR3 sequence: CSAGLTSGVVNEQFF. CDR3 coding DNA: TGCAGTGCTGGACTGACTAGCGGGGTCGTCAATGAGCAGTTCTTC.

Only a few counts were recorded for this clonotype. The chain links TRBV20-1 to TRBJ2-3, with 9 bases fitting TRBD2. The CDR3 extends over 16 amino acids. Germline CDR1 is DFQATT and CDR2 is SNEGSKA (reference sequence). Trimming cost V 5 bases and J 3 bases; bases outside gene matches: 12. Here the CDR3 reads CSAGLSSGVGTDTQYF. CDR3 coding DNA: TGCAGTGCTGGCCTCTCTAGCGGGGTAGGAACAGATACGCAGTATTTT.

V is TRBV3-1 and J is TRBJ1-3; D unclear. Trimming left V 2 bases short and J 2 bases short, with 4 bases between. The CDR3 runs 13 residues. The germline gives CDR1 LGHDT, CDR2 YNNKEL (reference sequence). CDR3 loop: CASSQTAGNTIYF. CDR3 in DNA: TGTGCCAGCAGCCAAACCGCTGGAAACACCATATATTTT.

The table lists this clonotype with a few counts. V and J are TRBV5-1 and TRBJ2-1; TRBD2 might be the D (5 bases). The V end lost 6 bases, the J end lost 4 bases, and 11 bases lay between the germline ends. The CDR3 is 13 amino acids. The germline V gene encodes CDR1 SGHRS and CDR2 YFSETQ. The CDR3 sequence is CASTTGVYNEQFF. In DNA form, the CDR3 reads TGCGCCAGCACGACCGGGGTTTACAATGAGCAGTTCTTC.

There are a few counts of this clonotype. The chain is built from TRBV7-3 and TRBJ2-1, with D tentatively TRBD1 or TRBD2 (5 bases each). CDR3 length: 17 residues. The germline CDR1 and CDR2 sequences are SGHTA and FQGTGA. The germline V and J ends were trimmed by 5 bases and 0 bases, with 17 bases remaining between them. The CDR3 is CASSPRAAAGSYNEQFF. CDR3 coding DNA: TGTGCCAGCAGCCCCAGGGCAGCGGCCGGCTCCTACAATGAGCAGTTCTTC.

CDR3 protein: CAFCLALGRVGDNEQFF. CDR3 nucleotide sequence: TGTGCCTTCTGTTTAGCGCTAGGTAGGGTCGGGGACAATGAGCAGTTCTTC. The chain uses TRBV7-3 and TRBJ2-1; TRBD2 is a possible D gene (5 bases). Looked up from germline, CDR1 is SGHTA and CDR2 is FQGTGA. CDR3 length: 17 amino acids. The V end was cut by 11 bases, the J end by 5 bases, with 28 bases between.